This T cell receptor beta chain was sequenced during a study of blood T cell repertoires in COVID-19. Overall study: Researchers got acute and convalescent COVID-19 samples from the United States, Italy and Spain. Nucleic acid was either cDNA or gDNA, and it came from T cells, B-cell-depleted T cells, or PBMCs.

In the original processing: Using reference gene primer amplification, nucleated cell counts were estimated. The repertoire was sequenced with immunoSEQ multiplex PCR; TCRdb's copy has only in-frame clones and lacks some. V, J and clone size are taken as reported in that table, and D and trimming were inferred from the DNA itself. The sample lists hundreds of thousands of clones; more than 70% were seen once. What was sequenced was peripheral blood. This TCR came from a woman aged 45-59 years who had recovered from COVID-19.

In DNA, the CDR3 is TGTGCCAGCAGTTTCCAGGACACTGAAGCTTTCTTT. Protein product: CASSFQDTEAFF. V is TRBV6-2 or TRBV6-3 and J is TRBJ1-1; D call uncertain. Germline lookup yields CDR1 MNHEY and CDR2 SVGEGT. The CDR3 runs 12 residues. V shed 4 bases and J shed 3 bases, with 6 bases lying between them.